A single sample is the source of the 20 T cell receptor beta chains below, sequenced in a study of blood T cell repertoires in COVID-19. Profiling relied on immunoSEQ multiplex PCR, and the TCRdb table lists in-frame clones only, not all of them. Of some 430,000 clones listed, 90% are singletons. Source material: PBMCs or T cells enriched from blood (not recorded which). These receptors were obtained from a man in his late teens or twenties who had recovered from COVID-19.

This clone was picked up one time. The chain combines TRBV15 with TRBJ2-3, with 10 bases lining up with TRBD2. This CDR3 region has 16 residues. Germline V lookup: CDR1 LNHNV, CDR2 YYDKDF (reference sequence). V shed 6 bases and J 2 bases; nucleotides not matched to a gene: 8. CDR3 DNA: TGTGCCACCAGTACTACTAGCGGGACGTACACAGATACGCAGTATTTT. It yields the protein CATSTTSGTYTDTQYF.

The rearrangement uses TRBV7-7 and TRBJ2-5, with a tentative D call TRBD2 (5 bases). Deletions cut 2 bases from V and 4 bases from J, with 14 bases between. This CDR3 has 15 residues. CDR1 SSHAT and CDR2 FNYEAQ come from the germline V gene (reference sequence). DNA for the CDR3: TGTGCCAGCAGCTTAATTCCGGGGAGTCGAGAGACCCAGTACTTC. Its translation: CASSLIPGSRETQYF. Full variable domain (rest looked up from reference TRBV7-7 and TRBJ2-5): GAGVSQSPRYKVTKRGQDVTLRCDPISSHATLYWYQQALGQGPEFLTYFNYEAQPDKSGLPSDRFSAERPEGSISTLTIQRTEQRDSAMYRCASSLIPGSRETQYFGPGTRLLVL.

In its sample, this clone was seen once. This sequence joins TRBV4-1 and TRBJ2-6, with a tentative D call TRBD1 (5 bases). CDR3 size: 18 residues. V was shortened by 6 bases and J by 0 bases, with 18 bases between the two germline ends. CDR1 is MGHRA and CDR2 is YSYEKL in the germline V gene. The CDR3 region has the DNA TGCGCCAGCAGTCTTACCTGGGGCGGAGACTCTGGGGCCAACGTCCTGACTTTC. Its protein is CASSLTWGGDSGANVLTF.

V is TRBV5-1 and J is TRBJ2-3, with 14 positions matching TRBD2. The CDR3 contains 18 residues. Looked up from germline, CDR1 is SGHRS and CDR2 is YFSETQ. Losses at the gene ends were 4 bases for V and 1 base for J; bases not matched to a gene: 8. CDR3 residues: CASSVRGLAGEGTDTQYF. CDR3 nucleotide sequence: TGCGCCAGCAGCGTCCGGGGACTAGCGGGAGAGGGCACAGATACGCAGTATTTT.

The chain uses TRBV13 and TRBJ1-1; 9 bases are a match to TRBD1. Germline-derived CDR1 and CDR2 are PRHDT and FYEKMQ (reference sequence). The junction had 3 bases not matched to a gene; V was cut back by 4 bases and J by 0 bases. The CDR3 is 15 residues long. CDR3 loop: CASSSRDRVNTEAFF. The CDR3 DNA reads as TGTGCCAGCAGCTCACGGGACAGGGTGAACACTGAAGCTTTCTTT.

As to this clone: Compared with germline, one end of the junction differs, possibly owing to a read error. V usage is TRBV5-6 and J usage is TRBJ2-6, with D perhaps matching TRBD1 (5 bases). Germline CDR1 reads SGHDT; CDR2 reads YYEEEE. The CDR3 totals 16 residues. The CDR3 DNA follows: TGTGCCAGCAGGTTGGTTACAGGCTCTGGGGCCAACGTCCTGACTTTC. Encoded protein: CASRLVTGSGANVLTF.

This chain connects TRBV11-2 to TRBJ2-2; D perhaps matches TRBD1 (6 bases). The V end was cut by 2 bases, the J end by 1 base, with 17 bases between. Germline CDR1 is SGHAT and CDR2 is FQNNGV. This CDR3 spans 18 amino acids. Here the CDR3 DNA reads TGTGCCAGCAGCTTAAGCCAGGGGTCCATTGTGAACACCGGGGAGCTGTTTTTT. It yields the protein CASSLSQGSIVNTGELFF.

V is TRBV5-4 and J is TRBJ2-5, with 9 nucleotides matching TRBD2. Germline CDR1 is SGHNT and CDR2 is YYREEE (reference sequence). The CDR3 totals 14 residues. Losses at the gene ends were 2 bases for V and 4 bases for J; bases not matched to a gene: 3. CDR3 sequence: CASSFAGGRETQYF. DNA for the CDR3: TGTGCCAGCAGCTTCGCGGGGGGGCGAGAGACCCAGTACTTC.

The gene calls are TRBV7-6 and TRBJ2-3, with 8 bases aligning to TRBD2. V gave up 3 bases and J gave up 8 bases; unmatched junction bases: 16. This CDR3 has 17 residues. Germline V gives CDR1 SGHVS, CDR2 FNYEAQ. The DNA of the CDR3 is TGTGCCAGCAGCTTGGGCCGAGCGGGGGCTGATCCGGGTACGCAGTATTTT. Amino acids: CASSLGRAGADPGTQYF.

The V call is TRBV16, the J call TRBJ1-6; TRBD1 might be the D (6 bases). Germline assignment: CDR1 KGHSY and CDR2 FQNENV. CDR3 length: 15 residues. V dropped 5 bases and J dropped 9 bases, with 17 bases sitting between them. In DNA, the CDR3 is TGTGCCAGCAGCGCACAGACAGGATCAGGTTCACCCCTCCACTTT. This encodes CASSAQTGSGSPLHF.

This clone has just one count. V and J are TRBV5-1 and TRBJ1-1, with 7 nucleotides matching TRBD1. Germline trimming cut 6 bases from V and 2 bases from J; bases unmatched to any gene: 7. Germline V gene lookup returns CDR1 SGHRS and CDR2 YFSETQ. The CDR3 covers 14 residues. CDR3 protein: CASKETGTNTEAFF. The CDR3 DNA reads TGCGCCAGCAAAGAGACAGGGACCAACACTGAAGCTTTCTTT.

The chain couples TRBV9 to TRBJ1-3; a weak D match, TRBD1 (5 bases). CDR1 and CDR2 (germline): SGDLS, YYNGEE. The CDR3 runs 14 residues. V shed 1 base and J shed 2 bases, with 7 bases lying between them. The CDR3 sequence: CASSVQGTGNTIYF. The DNA for the CDR3 is TGTGCCAGCAGCGTACAGGGTACTGGAAACACCATATATTTT.

The rearrangement uses TRBV29-1 and TRBJ1-1; D possibly corresponds to TRBD1 (6 bases). The length of the CDR3 is 15 residues. Germline CDR1 reads SQVTM; CDR2 reads ANQGSEA. Trimming shortened V by 6 bases and J by 1 base, and 18 bases separated the two germline ends. CDR3 sequence reads: CSVKGDTGQNTEAFF. CDR3 DNA: TGCAGCGTCAAAGGGGATACAGGGCAGAACACTGAAGCTTTCTTT.

This chain connects TRBV12-3 or TRBV12-4 to TRBJ1-2; D not resolved. V was clipped by 0 bases and J by 4 bases, with 6 bases between them. The CDR3 is made up of 13 amino acids. The CDR3 sequence is CASSLAVVYGYTF. CDR3 DNA sequence: TGTGCCAGCAGTTTAGCGGTAGTCTATGGCTACACCTTC.

This sequence joins TRBV10-2 and TRBJ1-2; 9 nucleotides agree with TRBD1. V shed 5 bases, J shed 3 bases, and the junction held 16 bases outside the gene matches. Germline CDR1 WSHSY, CDR2 SAAADI. This CDR3 is built from 18 residues. This chain's CDR3 is CASSPTGGAWPRDYGYTF. The CDR3 DNA sequence: TGCGCCAGCAGTCCCACAGGGGGCGCGTGGCCACGGGACTATGGCTACACCTTC.

CDR3 DNA: TGTGCCAGCGTATCAGGGGGCGCGGGGACCGGGGAGCTGTTTTTT. Its protein is CASVSGGAGTGELFF. This rearrangement joins TRBV28 to TRBJ2-2; TRBD1 matches 8 bases. The V gene's germline CDR1 is MDHEN and CDR2 SYDVKM. J gave up 5 bases and V 8 bases, and 10 bases lay outside the gene matches. This CDR3 has 15 amino acids.

V gene TRBV29-1 combines with J gene TRBJ1-1; tentatively, D is TRBD1 (6 bases). V was clipped by 2 bases and J by 2 bases, with 9 bases between them. The CDR3 runs 13 residues. The germline V gene encodes CDR1 SQVTM and CDR2 ANQGSEA. For the CDR3, the DNA is TGCAGCGTTGAAACAGGGATTAACACTGAAGCTTTCTTT. Its protein product is CSVETGINTEAFF.

J is TRBJ2-1 and V is TRBV30; possibly TRBD2 for D (6 bases). CDR3 length equals 13 residues. With 0 bases removed from V and 10 bases from J, the gap between germline ends came to 13 bases. The germline gives CDR1 GTSNPN, CDR2 SVGIG (reference sequence). As DNA, the CDR3 is TGTGCCTGGAGTGTACACGGGAGTCGGGAGCAGTTCTTC. This codes for CAWSVHGSREQFF.

The V and J genes are TRBV12-3 or TRBV12-4 and TRBJ1-1; D unclear. The CDR3 consists of 13 residues. V was pared by 8 bases and J by 0 bases, with 10 bases between. In DNA, the CDR3 is TGTGCCAGCGATAGCCCCCTGAACACTGAAGCTTTCTTT. Its protein is CASDSPLNTEAFF.

There are many counts of this clone. The rearrangement joins TRBV6-4 to TRBJ2-3; 10 bases match TRBD1. The V gene end was trimmed by 0 bases and the J gene end by 1 base; junction bases not matched to a gene: 1. Germline assignment: CDR1 MRHNA and CDR2 SNTAGT. CDR3 length: 16 residues. CDR3 residues: CASSDSTGGGTDTQYF. CDR3 bases: TGTGCCAGCAGTGACTCGACAGGGGGCGGCACAGATACGCAGTATTTT.